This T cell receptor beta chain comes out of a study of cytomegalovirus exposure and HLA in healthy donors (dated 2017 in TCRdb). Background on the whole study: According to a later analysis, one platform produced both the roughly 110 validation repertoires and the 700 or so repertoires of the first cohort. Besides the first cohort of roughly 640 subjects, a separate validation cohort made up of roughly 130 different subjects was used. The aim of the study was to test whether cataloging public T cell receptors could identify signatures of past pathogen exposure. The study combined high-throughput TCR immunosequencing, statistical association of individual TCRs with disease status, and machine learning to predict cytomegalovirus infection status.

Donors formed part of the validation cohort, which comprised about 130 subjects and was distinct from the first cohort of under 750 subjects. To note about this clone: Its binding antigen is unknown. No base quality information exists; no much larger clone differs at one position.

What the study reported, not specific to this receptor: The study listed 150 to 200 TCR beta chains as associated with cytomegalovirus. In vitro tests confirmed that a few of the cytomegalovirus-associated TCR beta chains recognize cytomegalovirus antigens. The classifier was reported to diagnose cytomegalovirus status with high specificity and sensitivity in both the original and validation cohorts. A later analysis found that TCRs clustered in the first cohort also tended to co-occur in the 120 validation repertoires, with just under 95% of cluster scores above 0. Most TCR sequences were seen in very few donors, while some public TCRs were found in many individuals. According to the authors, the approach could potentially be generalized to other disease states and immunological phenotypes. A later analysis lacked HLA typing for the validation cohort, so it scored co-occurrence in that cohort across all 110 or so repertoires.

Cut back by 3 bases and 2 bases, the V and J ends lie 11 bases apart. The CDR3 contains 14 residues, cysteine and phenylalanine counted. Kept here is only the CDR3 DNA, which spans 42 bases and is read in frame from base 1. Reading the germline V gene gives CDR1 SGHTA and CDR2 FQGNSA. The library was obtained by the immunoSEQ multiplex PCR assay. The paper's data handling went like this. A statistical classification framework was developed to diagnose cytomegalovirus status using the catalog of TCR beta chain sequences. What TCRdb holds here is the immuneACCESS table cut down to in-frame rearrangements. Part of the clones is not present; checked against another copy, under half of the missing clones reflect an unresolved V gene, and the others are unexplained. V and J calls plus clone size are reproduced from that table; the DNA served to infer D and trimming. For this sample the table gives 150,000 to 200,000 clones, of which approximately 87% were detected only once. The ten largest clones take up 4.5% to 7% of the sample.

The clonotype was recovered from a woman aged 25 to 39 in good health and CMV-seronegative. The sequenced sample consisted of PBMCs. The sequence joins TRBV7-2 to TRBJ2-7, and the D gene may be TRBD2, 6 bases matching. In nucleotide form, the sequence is TGTGCCAGCAGCTTCGGGGACTCAGCCTACGAGCAGTACTTC. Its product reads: CASSFGDSAYEQYF. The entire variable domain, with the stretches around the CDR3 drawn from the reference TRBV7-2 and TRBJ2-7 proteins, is GAGVSQSPSNKVTEKGKDVELRCDPISGHTALYWYRQSLGQGLEFLIYFQGNSAPDKSGLPSDRFSAERTGGSVSTLTIQRTQQEDSAVYLCASSFGDSAYEQYFGPGTRLTVT.